The clone carrying this T cell receptor beta chain was picked up many times. These data originate in a study of T cells in Graves' hyperthyroidism and ophthalmopathy. Among the patients, aged 18 to 65, hyperthyroidism was newly diagnosed and had lasted under 2 months. Cells are PBMCs isolated from around 9.4 ml of fresh blood. RNA transcripts provided the source from which TCR beta CDR3 regions were amplified. The HTBI primer set served for first-round RT-PCR of the TCR CDR3. MiXCR, applied by TCRdb to the multiplex PCR reads, yields one record per CDR3 protein. The sample carries a few hundred thousand distinct CDR3 sequences, approximately 14% recorded once. The sample consisted of blood. The source is a woman younger than 35 with Graves' hyperthyroidism.

As DNA, the CDR3 is TGTGCCACCAGTGACCGTCGGGGACTGCAAGAGACCCAGTACTTC. It encodes CATSDRRGLQETQYF. The chain combines TRBV24-1 with TRBJ2-5; TRBD2 is a possible D gene (6 bases). The germline V gene encodes CDR1 KGHDR and CDR2 SFDVKD. Trimming pared 4 bases from V and 2 bases from J, leaving 13 bases between. The CDR3 spans 15 residues.